This entry concerns a single T cell receptor (beta chain). Its antigen remains unidentified. At one of its ends the junction is not consistent with the germline gene, which may arise from a read error. TCRdb keeps only in-frame clones here, not all; method: immunoSEQ multiplex PCR. This table has over 50,000 clones, about 82% appearing once. Germline V gives CDR1 SSHAT, CDR2 FNYEAQ (reference sequence). The CDR3 is 15 amino acids. The data were taken from a study of OX40 agonist ivuxolimab in advanced cancers. Study in general: Ivuxolimab, an agonist antibody against OX40 (CD134), was given to patients. Regarding the study as a whole: Compared with CD4+, CD8+ T cells on average had more expanded clones.

The clonotype was recovered from an adult with an advanced solid tumor such as melanoma, head and neck, liver or kidney cancer. The chain links TRBV7-7 to TRBJ2-5; 8 bases match TRBD2. This material consisted of CD4+ or CD8+ T cells sorted from blood, taken in a trial of the OX40 agonist ivuxolimab. The CDR3 region has the DNA TGTGCTAGCAGCCCCTATTCAGCGGGGGAAGAGACCCAGTACTTC. Protein: CASSPYSAGEETQYF. Full variable domain (outside the CDR3, taken from reference TRBV7-7 and TRBJ2-5): GAGVSQSPRYKVTKRGQDVTLRCDPISSHATLYWYQQALGQGPEFLTYFNYEAQPDKSGLPSDRFSAERPEGSISTLTIQRTEQRDSAMYRCASSPYSAGEETQYFGPGTRLLVL.